This T cell receptor (beta chain) was recorded in a study of T cell responses to AZD1222 COVID-19 vaccine. General study findings and limits: Spike as a whole was targeted by vaccine-associated CD4 TCRs, dominant at 160-218 and 743-854. Unmutated variant regions are reportedly the target of nearly half of TCRs that are spike-specific. The donor group comprised mostly white British people and more females; the analysis possibly underestimated clonal diversity.

This clone was seen many times. Its antigen remains unknown. Sequencing was performed with immunoSEQ multiplex PCR; in TCRdb, only in-frame clones are kept and a portion is missing. The repertoire holds under 150,000 clones, approximately 78% seen once, with roughly 4.5% in the top ten. The V end was cut by 3 bases, the J end by 9 bases, with 16 bases between. The CDR3 contains 14 residues. CDR1 is SGHRS, CDR2 YFSETQ, per germline. Sequences were derived from peripheral blood, sampled on day 0 of MenACWY control vaccination. This clonotype was obtained from an adult in good health. The V call is TRBV5-1, the J call TRBJ2-1; perhaps TRBD2 as D (6 bases). CDR3 region: CASSYAPGVPEQFF. The CDR3 coding sequence is TGCGCCAGCAGCTACGCACCGGGGGTTCCTGAGCAGTTCTTC. Combining the CDR3 with reference TRBV5-1 and TRBJ2-1 gives the whole variable domain KAGVTQTPRYLIKTRGQQVTLSCSPISGHRSVSWYQQTPGQGLQFLFEYFSETQRNKGNFPGRFSGRQFSNSRSEMNVSTLELGDSALYLCASSYAPGVPEQFFGPGTRLTVL.